The T cell receptor beta chain described here comes from a study of T cells in Graves' hyperthyroidism and ophthalmopathy. About the research overall: Peripheral blood was acquired at first diagnosis, ahead of any therapy whatsoever.

The source material, RNA transcripts, was used to amplify TCR beta CDR3 regions. RT-PCR in the first round (using the HTBI primer set) targeted the TCR CDR3. TCRdb passed the multiplex PCR reads through MiXCR, listing each CDR3 protein once. Here the sample spans a few hundred thousand distinct CDR3 sequences, less than 15% being singletons. Newly diagnosed hyperthyroidism, duration under 2 months, in patients aged 18 to 65. Investigators excluded patients with uncontrolled infection, other autoimmune disease, pregnancy or lactation. PBMCs were collected from an approximately 10 ml volume of fresh peripheral blood. Germline V gene lookup returns CDR1 MNHEY and CDR2 SVGAGI. The CDR3 sequence is 14 residues long. Trimming stripped 2 bases from V and 1 base from J, with 8 bases between. This clonotype appeared many times.

Source material: blood. This chain uses TRBV6-5 with TRBJ1-1; D not resolved. This sequence was found in a woman aged 40 to 50 with Graves' hyperthyroidism that later progressed to Graves' ophthalmopathy. The CDR3 DNA is TGTGCCAGCAGTTACAGTGGTACGAACACTGAAGCTTTCTTT. Translating gives CASSYSGTNTEAFF.